This T cell receptor (beta chain) was captured by sequencing in a study of blood T cell repertoires in COVID-19. The CDR3 runs to 16 residues. The junction had 5 bases not matched to a gene; V was cut back by 3 bases and J by 1 base. CDR1 is SGHRS and CDR2 is YFSETQ in the germline V gene. Profiled with immunoSEQ multiplex PCR; TCRdb holds only in-frame clones, not every one. The data contain over 200,000 clones, roughly 87% of them singletons. This chain links TRBV5-1 with TRBJ2-4; 9 nucleotides agree with TRBD2. The clonotype originates from a woman aged 30 to 39 with acute or convalescent COVID-19. The sequencing input was peripheral blood. The CDR3 spells CASSSGLASAKNIQYF. The CDR3, as DNA: TGCGCCAGCAGCTCCGGACTAGCGTCGGCCAAAAACATTCAGTACTTC.